The clone carrying this TCR beta chain occurred many times. Its cognate antigen is unknown. This sample was taken from a study of regulatory T cells in long-lasting Graves disease. The study's findings and limits: Persistent Graves' disease cases displayed lower TCR diversity than newly diagnosed ones.

The time point here: persistent/refractory GD, antithyroid drugs over 5 years with positive TRAb. Researchers made the TCR library from RNA that was extracted from PBMCs. Construction of the TCR beta libraries employed iRepertoire HTBI primers in conjunction with Arm-PCR of CDR3 regions. TCRdb independently ran MiXCR on the multiplex PCR reads; one entry per CDR3 protein. Found here are some 430,000 distinct CDR3 sequences, 20% to 25% of them singletons; the top ten hold approximately 6.4%. Here the sequenced sample was peripheral blood mononuclear cells (PBMCs), taken when the disease was refractory, from a patient treated with antithyroid drugs. The clonotype comes from a female donor with Graves disease.

The DNA for the CDR3 is TGTGCCAGCAGCTTAGCGATGGGTGTGGGCACTGAAGCTTTCTTT. It translates to CASSLAMGVGTEAFF. V usage is TRBV7-2 and J usage is TRBJ1-1; no firm D call. The CDR3 is made up of 15 amino acids. Trimming shortened V by 0 bases and J by 4 bases, and 12 bases separated the two germline ends. Germline V gene sequence: CDR1 SGHTA, CDR2 FQGNSA.